This T cell receptor beta chain emerged from a study of blood T cell repertoires in COVID-19. For the study at large: Nucleic acid was either cDNA or gDNA, and it came from T cells, B-cell-depleted T cells, or PBMCs.

Authors' methods: Estimation of nucleated cell counts relied on the amplification of reference gene primers. Libraries were prepared by immunoSEQ multiplex PCR; TCRdb keeps only in-frame clonotypes and omits some of them. V and J calls and clone size are those listed in that table; D and trimming were worked out from the DNA. This sample yields 100,000 to 150,000 clones, of which 84% are seen a single time; 9% to 15% belongs to the top ten. CDR1 LNHDA and CDR2 SQIVND come from the germline V gene (reference sequence). This CDR3 region has 14 residues. With 4 bases removed from V and 3 bases from J, the gap between germline ends came to 12 bases.

The material sequenced was peripheral blood. The source of this sequence is a woman aged 55-75 years with acute or convalescent COVID-19. The chain is built from TRBV19 and TRBJ1-2; tentative D call: TRBD1 (6 bases). CDR3 amino acids: CASSKDWTDYGYTF. In DNA form, the CDR3 reads TGTGCCAGTAGTAAAGATTGGACAGACTATGGCTACACCTTC.